The TCR beta chain described here comes from a study of blood T cells in healthy people across ages. CDR3 length: 15 amino acids. The V gene's germline CDR1 is DFQATT and CDR2 SNEGSKA (reference sequence). In regard to this clonotype: Its antigen is still unknown.

Alongside a J-beta primer mix, a sample-barcoded 5' primer served in a second PCR lasting roughly 6 to 11 cycles. Via MiXCR, TCRdb re-called the 5' RACE reads, giving one row per CDR3 protein. This table holds hundreds of thousands of distinct CDR3 sequences, 40% to 65% found once. General study findings and limits: Percentage of naive T cells showed a strong correlation with TCR beta diversity. Investigators viewed diversity estimates from one million T cells as underestimates, the study reported.

The TCR originated in a woman of 80 years or more in good health. The chain uses TRBV20-1 and TRBJ2-5; D perhaps matches TRBD2 (6 bases). The assigned J gene may be wrong: the sequence end matches TRBJ2-7 better. Sequencing was done on a sample of blood. This CDR3 is CSARAKRVNIYEQYF. CDR3 nucleotide sequence: TGCAGTGCTAGAGCAAAGCGGGTGAATATTTACGAGCAGTACTTC.